This is a list of T cell receptor beta chains from one sample in a study of early T cells in non-severe SARS-CoV-2 infection. TCRdb re-analysed the 5' RACE reads in MiXCR, keeping a single row per CDR3 protein. Of approximately 68,000 distinct CDR3 sequences in the sample, about a tenth were seen once. The sequencing here drew on whole blood, taken at baseline. The receptors stem from an adult who was a healthcare worker with PCR-confirmed SARS-CoV-2 infection or an uninfected control (not recorded which). CDR3s include the opening cysteine and the closing phenylalanine or tryptophan. The D gene is left open where the match is weak. Part of the rows lack a size; the others show once, few, many or a class for expanded clones.

v_call	d_call	clone_size	j_call	cdr3_aa	cdr3_nt
TRBV11-2	-	many	TRBJ2-2	CASSLVSYINTGELFF	TGTGCCAGCAGCTTAGTATCCTATATAAACACCGGGGAGCTGTTTTTT
TRBV20-1	-	-	TRBJ1-1	CSARSRGKAFF	TGCAGTGCCAGATCCCGGGGTAAGGCTTTCTTT
TRBV5-1	-	-	TRBJ2-7	CASSLAGDTYEQYF	TGCGCCAGCAGCTTGGCAGGGGATACCTACGAGCAGTACTTC
TRBV19	TRBD1	-	TRBJ2-1	CASSMDRGNNEQFF	TGTGCCAGTAGTATGGACAGGGGCAACAATGAGCAGTTCTTC
TRBV5-1	-	few	TRBJ1-5	CASSLMSGSNQPQHF	TGCGCCAGCAGCTTGATGTCAGGGAGCAATCAGCCCCAGCATTTT
TRBV7-9	-	few	TRBJ1-1	CASSPPRLGMNTEAFF	TGTGCCAGCAGCCCACCGAGGCTAGGGATGAACACTGAAGCTTTCTTT
TRBV11-3	-	-	TRBJ2-7	CASSLHLGGPSYEQYF	TGTGCCAGCAGCTTACACCTGGGGGGGCCATCCTACGAGCAGTACTTC
TRBV29-1	-	-	TRBJ2-7	CSVEGGTYEQYF	TGCAGCGTTGAAGGGGGAACCTACGAGCAGTACTTC
TRBV3-1	-	many	TRBJ2-7	CASSQDGQFYEQYF	TGTGCCAGCAGCCAAGACGGTCAGTTCTACGAGCAGTACTTC
TRBV6-5	-	few	TRBJ1-3	CASSFRRRTGNTIYF	TGTGCCAGCAGTTTCCGACGGAGAACTGGAAACACCATATATTTT
TRBV20-1	TRBD2	-	TRBJ2-2	CSARPSGANTGELFF	TGCAGTGCTCGACCTAGCGGGGCAAACACCGGGGAGCTGTTTTTT
TRBV6-5	-	many	TRBJ2-1	CASSYLRGASNEQFF	TGTGCCAGCAGTTATTTACGGGGGGCCTCCAATGAGCAGTTCTTC
TRBV12-3/TRBV12-4	TRBD1	-	TRBJ2-5	CASRDRGTETQYF	TGTGCCAGCAGGGACAGGGGCACAGAGACCCAGTACTTC
TRBV15	-	many	TRBJ2-4	CATSRDGGGGNIQYF	TGTGCCACCAGCAGAGATGGCGGTGGGGGAAACATTCAGTACTTC
TRBV9	TRBD2	-	TRBJ2-1	CASSSVGTSLHEQFF	TGTGCCAGCAGCTCAGTCGGGACTAGCTTACATGAGCAGTTCTTC
TRBV30	-	few	TRBJ1-5	CAWRAPRPQHF	TGTGCCTGGAGGGCCCCACGGCCCCAGCACTTT
TRBV5-1	-	many	TRBJ2-2	CASSLGDRRDRELFF	TGCGCCAGCAGCTTAGGAGACCGGAGAGACCGGGAGCTGTTTTTT
TRBV5-5	-	many	TRBJ1-1	CASSLSLPGMGTEAFF	TGTGCCAGCAGCTTGAGTCTGCCAGGGATGGGCACTGAAGCTTTCTTT
TRBV9	-	-	TRBJ1-5	CASSVSDGNQPQHF	TGTGCCAGCAGCGTATCGGACGGAAATCAGCCCCAGCATTTT
TRBV5-4	-	-	TRBJ2-4	CASSLDSGSDIQYF	TGTGCCAGCAGCTTGGACTCGGGTTCGGACATTCAGTACTTC
TRBV30	-	-	TRBJ1-3	CAWSNRYTGSGNTIYF	TGTGCCTGGAGTAATAGATATACGGGCTCTGGAAACACCATATATTTT
TRBV11-2	-	few	TRBJ2-1	CASSLLGDEQFF	TGTGCCAGCAGCTTACTGGGGGATGAGCAGTTCTTC
TRBV11-2	-	-	TRBJ1-2	CASSLDLLVAVAGVDGYTF	TGTGCCAGCAGCTTAGATCTCCTAGTAGCTGTGGCGGGTGTGGATGGCTACACCTTC
TRBV14	TRBD2	-	TRBJ2-2	CASSQTSRTGELFF	TGTGCCAGCAGCCAGACTAGCAGAACCGGGGAGCTGTTTTTT
TRBV4-1	-	-	TRBJ1-1	CASSQARGDTEAFF	TGCGCCAGCAGCCAGGCCCGGGGAGACACTGAAGCTTTCTTT
TRBV5-1	TRBD1	-	TRBJ2-1	CASSLGDSDSDEQFF	TGCGCCAGCAGCTTGGGGGACAGCGATAGTGATGAGCAGTTCTTC
TRBV9	-	few	TRBJ2-1	CASSAQFLGEQFF	TGTGCCAGCAGCGCGCAGTTCCTCGGTGAGCAGTTCTTC
TRBV10-1	TRBD2	few	TRBJ2-1	CARGGTCVEQFF	TGCGCCAGGGGGGGGACTTGTGTTGAGCAGTTCTTC
TRBV7-8	-	few	TRBJ2-3	CASSLVGGTPTTQYF	TGTGCCAGCAGCTTAGTGGGGGGTACCCCCACTACGCAGTATTTT
TRBV4-3	-	-	TRBJ2-3	CASSQVGRSTDTQYF	TGCGCCAGCAGCCAAGTTGGCCGGTCAACAGATACGCAGTATTTT
TRBV11-2	-	few	TRBJ1-6	CASSLGNSYNSPLHF	TGTGCCAGCAGCTTGGGTAACTCCTATAATTCACCCCTCCACTTT
TRBV7-3	-	many	TRBJ2-3	CASSLQGGGGTDTQYF	TGTGCCAGCAGCTTACAGGGGGGAGGCGGCACAGATACGCAGTATTTT
TRBV7-8	TRBD1	-	TRBJ2-7	CASSRRDRGNEQYF	TGTGCCAGCAGCCGCCGGGACAGGGGGAATGAGCAGTACTTC
TRBV19	TRBD2	many	TRBJ2-3	CASRGGSDYTDTQYF	TGTGCCTCCCGCGGGGGTAGCGACTACACAGATACGCAGTATTTT
TRBV6-6	-	few	TRBJ1-5	CASSYGGRQPQHF	TGTGCCAGCAGTTACGGGGGCAGGCAGCCCCAGCATTTT
TRBV10-3	-	many	TRBJ2-1	CAISIGGDEQFF	TGTGCCATCTCGATTGGGGGCGATGAGCAGTTCTTC
TRBV12-3/TRBV12-4	-	many	TRBJ1-4	CASSLGATTNEKLFF	TGTGCCAGCAGTTTAGGGGCAACGACTAATGAAAAACTGTTTTTT
TRBV6-5	-	-	TRBJ1-2	CASTAGTYNGYTF	TGTGCCAGCACGGCCGGGACATACAATGGCTACACCTTC
TRBV7-2	-	many	TRBJ1-5	CASSLANSNQPQHF	TGTGCCAGCAGCTTGGCAAATAGCAATCAGCCCCAGCATTTT
TRBV7-2	TRBD1	-	TRBJ2-7	CASSKGQGIYEQYF	TGTGCCAGCAGCAAGGGACAGGGGATCTACGAGCAGTACTTC
TRBV20-1	-	-	TRBJ2-3	CSATIVGPGSTDTQYF	TGCAGTGCTACTATCGTAGGGCCAGGATCCACAGATACGCAGTATTTT
TRBV7-9	TRBD1	few	TRBJ1-6	CASSPPTGNSPLHF	TGTGCCAGCAGCCCCCCGACAGGGAACTCACCCCTCCACTTT
TRBV7-8	-	few	TRBJ2-7	CASSLRFGFSYEQYF	TGTGCCAGCAGCTTAAGGTTCGGGTTCTCCTACGAGCAGTACTTC
TRBV6-5	TRBD2	-	TRBJ2-7	CASSYYGGATYEQYF	TGTGCCAGCAGTTACTACGGGGGGGCCACCTACGAGCAGTACTTC
TRBV12-3/TRBV12-4	-	many	TRBJ2-3	CASRSGDTQYF	TGTGCCAGCAGGTCTGGAGATACGCAGTATTTT
TRBV27	TRBD1	few	TRBJ1-2	CASSPRTGHYTF	TGTGCCAGCAGTCCGAGGACAGGTCACTACACCTTC
TRBV29-1	-	many	TRBJ1-6	CSVRTDFNSPLHF	TGCAGCGTCAGGACAGACTTCAATTCACCCCTCCACTTT
TRBV18	-	-	TRBJ2-3	CASLRDTSNTQYF	TGTGCCAGCTTACGGGACACTTCAAATACGCAGTATTTT
TRBV7-6	-	many	TRBJ2-1	CASSLAPGERYYNEQFF	TGTGCCAGCAGCTTAGCGCCGGGCGAGAGGTACTACAATGAGCAGTTCTTC
TRBV28	TRBD1	few	TRBJ2-4	CAIAGTGNLAKNIQYF	TGTGCCATCGCCGGGACAGGGAATCTAGCCAAAAACATTCAGTACTTC
TRBV19	-	many	TRBJ1-1	CASSTGKGVVNTEAFF	TGTGCCAGTAGTACCGGAAAGGGGGTCGTGAACACTGAAGCTTTCTTT
TRBV12-3/TRBV12-4	-	few	TRBJ1-1	CASRGGGREAFF	TGTGCCAGCAGGGGAGGGGGGCGTGAAGCTTTCTTT
TRBV20-1	-	-	TRBJ1-1	CSASSGMNTEAFF	TGCAGTGCTTCGTCGGGGATGAACACTGAAGCTTTCTTT
TRBV6-1	-	-	TRBJ1-2	CASSEVGDGGYTF	TGTGCCAGCAGTGAAGTAGGGGACGGTGGCTACACCTTC